This T cell receptor beta chain appears in the sequencing data of a study of cytomegalovirus exposure and HLA in healthy donors. Study background: An early release of data contained 70 million to 95 million unique TCRs, which came from HLA-typed donors. Membership in the Caucasian-associated ancestry cluster was found for around four fifths of roughly 400 genotyped donors.

Study-level results: Productive rates of about 87% or about 30% were seen for most TCR beta V segments in an earlier analysis.

Comment on this clone: Its cognate antigen is unknown.

It was with 60 Vbeta and 13 Jbeta primers that the PCR ran. Assay: immunoSEQ multiplex PCR; the TCRdb copy retains only in-frame clones and omits some. The sample has fewer than 200,000 clones; 81% are singletons. The germline CDR1 and CDR2 sequences are LNHDA and SQIVND (reference sequence). Trimming cost V 8 bases and J 3 bases; bases outside gene matches: 9. The CDR3 has 14 amino acids. This TCR was recovered from a woman between 18 and 29 years old in good health and CMV-seropositive. The sample consisted of PBMCs. The chain combines TRBV19 with TRBJ1-2; 7 bases agree with TRBD1. For the CDR3, the DNA is TGTGCCAGTCTAACAGGGGCCGGGGACTATGGCTACACCTTC. Translating gives CASLTGAGDYGYTF.